This T cell receptor beta chain was recovered during a study of T cell responses to AZD1222 COVID-19 vaccine. Study-wide context: Pooled samples include second doses given at about 4 or 12 weeks.

CDR3 size: 13 residues. Trimming left V 7 bases short and J 5 bases short, with 14 bases between. From germline, CDR1 is SEHNR and CDR2 FQNEAQ (reference sequence). Profiled with immunoSEQ multiplex PCR; TCRdb holds only in-frame clones, not every one. This table holds approximately 70,000 clones, roughly 85% found once. Whole-study results and caveats: Repertoire sampling happened only post peak T cell response. There were mostly white British donors and more females than males, and clonal diversity was possibly underestimated.

On this clone itself: Its antigen is not identified.

The starting material was peripheral blood, obtained on day 0 of AZD1222 vaccination. V and J are TRBV7-9 and TRBJ1-1, with D unresolved. This sequence originates from an adult in good health. CDR3 sequence reads: CASIRTGLTEAFF. The CDR3 nucleotides are TGTGCCAGCATTCGGACGGGTTTGACTGAAGCTTTCTTT.